This TCR beta chain is from a study of human T cells and chemical hapten exposure. This clonotype was recorded many times. Its antigen remains unidentified. Time point: healthy volunteer bleed at 2 weeks. Sequencing started from total RNA isolated from unfractionated whole blood. The CDR3 sequence is 14 residues long. Trimming removed 5 bases at V and 9 bases at J, with 19 bases between. Germline lookup yields CDR1 SGHRS and CDR2 YFSETQ. The library tagged each cDNA molecule with unique molecular identifiers. Original methodology: Samples had a median of around 92,000 TCRs, ranging roughly 23,224 to 690,600. Using its own MiXCR run on the RACE reads, TCRdb lists one record per CDR3 protein. TCRdb's processing, not the authors', yielded these V and J calls. In the table there are some 50,000 distinct CDR3 sequences, approximately 4.8% of which are singletons. Broader study findings: No change in TCRs above 1 in 1000 frequency was produced by DPC sensitization.

The sample was whole blood. This receptor was identified in a human donor in good health. Some clones in this sample may be carry-over from other donors' samples. The V call is TRBV5-1, the J call TRBJ2-3, with D unclear. DNA of the CDR3: TGCGCCAGCAGTTCCACTCCCGACCTTATAACGCAGTATTTT. This translates into CASSSTPDLITQYF.